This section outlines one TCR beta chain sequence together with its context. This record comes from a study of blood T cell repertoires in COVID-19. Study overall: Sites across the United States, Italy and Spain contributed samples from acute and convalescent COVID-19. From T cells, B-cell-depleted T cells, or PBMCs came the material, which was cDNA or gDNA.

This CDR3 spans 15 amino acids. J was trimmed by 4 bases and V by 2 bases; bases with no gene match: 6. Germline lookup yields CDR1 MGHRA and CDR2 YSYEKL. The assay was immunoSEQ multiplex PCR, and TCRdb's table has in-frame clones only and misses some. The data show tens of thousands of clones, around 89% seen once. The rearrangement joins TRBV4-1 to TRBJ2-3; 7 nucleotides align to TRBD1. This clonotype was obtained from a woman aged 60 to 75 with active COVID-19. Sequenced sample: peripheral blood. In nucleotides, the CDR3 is TGCGCCAGCAGCCAAAAAGACAGGGATGCAGATACGCAGTATTTT. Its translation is CASSQKDRDADTQYF.